This TCR beta chain was recorded in a study of low-dose radiotherapy and immunotherapy resistance in tumors. About the research overall: Members of Cohort 1 were treated with 0.5 Gy per fraction every 2 weeks. The prescribed total PTV dose was 6.5 Gy. Intravenous administration to patients comprised nivolumab at 240 mg every two weeks and ipilimumab at 1 mg/kg every six weeks.

The germline V gene has CDR1 ENHRY and CDR2 SYGVKD. This CDR3 is built from 14 residues. V lost 5 bases, J lost 2 bases, and 12 bases lay in between. Time point indicated: before trial treatment. Treatment combined nivolumab, ipilimumab, aspirin, low-dose cyclophosphamide and low-dose radiotherapy in a dose-escalation trial. Tumors of eligible patients were advanced, solid and lacking tumor-infiltrating lymphocytes. cDNA synthesis used a TRAV/TRBV-specific primer set for both chains. TCRs were amplified for around 20 PCR cycles with a constant-region primer and V-primer adapter. TCRdb independently ran MiXCR on the reads; one entry per CDR3 protein. The table has about 89,000 distinct CDR3 sequences, 9.4% seen once. This clonotype has a count of ten or more.

This sequence joins TRBV10-3 and TRBJ1-1; possibly TRBD1 for D (5 bases). Sample: PBMCs, taken before treatment. This sequence originates from a male donor with prostate cancer. The CDR3 nucleotides are TGTGCCATCAGTACATTGCAGGGAAACACTGAAGCTTTCTTT. Residues: CAISTLQGNTEAFF.